One sample yielded the 22 T cell receptor beta chains listed below, sequenced in a study of T cell responses to AZD1222 COVID-19 vaccine. TCRdb keeps only in-frame clones here, not all; method: immunoSEQ multiplex PCR. The sample lists about 140,000 clones; around 90% were seen once. Sample: peripheral blood, taken on day 0 of AZD1222 vaccination. The origin of the receptors is an adult in good health.

This chain connects TRBV6-2 or TRBV6-3 to TRBJ1-1; TRBD1 might be the D (5 bases). Germline CDR1 MNHEY, CDR2 SVGEGT. The V gene lost 0 bases and the J gene lost 2 bases, with 10 bases spanning the gap. This CDR3 region has 15 residues. CDR3 in amino acids: CASSYSRWDNTEAFF. CDR3 coding DNA: TGTGCCAGCAGTTACTCCCGGTGGGACAACACTGAAGCTTTCTTT.

The V call is TRBV27, the J call TRBJ1-2; weak D call: TRBD1 (6 bases). This CDR3 comprises 14 residues. Per germline, CDR1 MNHEY and CDR2 SMNVEV (reference sequence). The ends were cut back, 1 base at V and 6 bases at J, with 12 bases in the middle. CDR3 sequence: CASSLWGALDGYTF. Written as DNA, the CDR3 is TGTGCCAGCAGTTTATGGGGGGCGTTGGATGGCTACACCTTC.

The CDR3 DNA follows: TGTGCCAGCATGCATCAGGGCTCGGATCAGCCCCAGCATTTT. It yields the protein CASMHQGSDQPQHF. J is TRBJ1-5 and V is TRBV2, with TRBD1 as a possible D gene (5 bases). CDR1 and CDR2 from the germline V gene are SNHLY and FYNNEI. V gave up 7 bases and J gave up 5 bases, with 15 bases separating them. The CDR3 loop spans 14 amino acids.

The rearrangement links TRBV5-6 to TRBJ1-2; no firm D call. Deletions cut 3 bases from V and 7 bases from J, with 10 bases between. Looked up from germline, CDR1 is SGHDT and CDR2 is YYEEEE. This CDR3 is 12 amino acids long. The CDR3 spells CASSSVASGYTF. CDR3 DNA: TGTGCCAGCAGCTCGGTGGCGAGTGGCTACACCTTC.

The gene calls are TRBV7-2 and TRBJ1-2, with D possibly matching TRBD1 (6 bases). The CDR3 sequence is 15 residues long. Per germline, CDR1 SGHTA and CDR2 FQGNSA. The ends were cut back, 3 bases at V and 2 bases at J, with 13 bases in the middle. CDR3 DNA sequence: TGTGCCAGCAGCTTTACCGGTACAGGGAACTATGGCTACACCTTC. It yields the protein CASSFTGTGNYGYTF.

This sequence joins TRBV9 and TRBJ1-2, with TRBD1 as a possible D gene (6 bases). Between the trimmed V and J ends, which lost 4 bases and 3 bases, there was a span of 16 bases. This CDR3 has 15 residues. Germline V gene lookup returns CDR1 SGDLS and CDR2 YYNGEE. This chain's CDR3 is CASSQPRGTDYGYTF. In nucleotides, the CDR3 is TGTGCCAGCAGCCAGCCTAGGGGGACGGACTATGGCTACACCTTC. Together with reference TRBV9 and TRBJ1-2, the CDR3 gives the full variable domain: DSGVTQTPKHLITATGQRVTLRCSPRSGDLSVYWYQQSLDQGLQFLIQYYNGEERAKGNILERFSAQQFPDLHSELNLSSLELGDSALYFCASSQPRGTDYGYTFGSGTRLTVV.

The chain carries TRBV10-3 and TRBJ2-7, with D perhaps given as TRBD1 or TRBD2 (5 bases each). The CDR3 runs to 16 residues. The V gene lost 3 bases and the J gene lost 3 bases, with 18 bases spanning the gap. Per the germline V gene, CDR1 is ENHRY and CDR2 is SYGVKD. CDR3 region: CAISDRKRDGRYEQYF. CDR3 DNA sequence: TGTGCCATCAGTGATCGCAAAAGGGACGGGCGCTACGAGCAGTACTTC.

This clone was counted a few times. The chain joins TRBV2 to TRBJ2-7, with 7 bases lining up with TRBD1. Looked up from germline, CDR1 is SNHLY and CDR2 is FYNNEI. The CDR3 loop spans 15 amino acids. V gave up 7 bases and J gave up 3 bases; unmatched junction bases: 12. The CDR3 here is CASKTQGPGDYEQYF. As DNA, the CDR3 is TGTGCCAGCAAGACACAGGGGCCCGGGGACTACGAGCAGTACTTC.

The chain combines TRBV7-8 with TRBJ1-2; no firm D call. The CDR3 loop spans 14 amino acids. Germline V gene data show CDR1 as SGHVS and CDR2 as FQNEAQ. With 1 base removed from V and 3 bases from J, the gap between germline ends came to 9 bases. The CDR3 nucleotides are TGTGCCAGCAGCTTAGGACTGAAAGACTATGGCTACACCTTC. It translates to CASSLGLKDYGYTF.

V gene TRBV7-3 combines with J gene TRBJ2-5; 9 nucleotides match TRBD1. Trimming removed 5 bases from V and 9 bases from J; junction bases left unmatched: 13. The CDR3 runs 15 residues. CDR1 is SGHTA, CDR2 FQGTGA, per germline. The CDR3 is CASSPDRGLRGAQYF. CDR3 sequence (DNA): TGTGCCAGCAGCCCCGACAGGGGGTTACGCGGGGCCCAGTACTTC.

The chain uses TRBV6-2 or TRBV6-3 and TRBJ1-3; D unresolved. CDR1 MNHEY and CDR2 SVGEGT come from the germline V gene. The ends were cut back, 4 bases at V and 5 bases at J, with 6 bases in the middle. This CDR3 is built from 12 residues. The CDR3 loop reads CASSFSRNTIYF. The CDR3 DNA follows: TGTGCCAGCAGTTTTTCCCGAAACACCATATATTTT.

The rearrangement links TRBV11-2 to TRBJ2-7; possibly TRBD2 for D (6 bases). Germline V CDR1 and CDR2: SGHAT, FQNNGV. The CDR3 totals 14 residues. Trimming cost V 5 bases and J 0 bases, with 11 bases left between them. This chain's CDR3 is CASSPLANSYEQYF. DNA for the CDR3: TGTGCCAGCAGCCCCCTAGCGAACTCCTACGAGCAGTACTTC.

V is TRBV28 and J is TRBJ1-5; no definite D call. Per the germline V gene, CDR1 is MDHEN and CDR2 is SYDVKM. V lost 6 bases, J lost 7 bases, and 16 bases lay in between. This CDR3 has 14 residues. The chain's CDR3 is CASRPGQDWQPQHF. Here the CDR3 DNA reads TGTGCCAGCAGACCCGGGCAGGATTGGCAGCCCCAGCATTTT. The whole variable domain, remainder taken from reference TRBV28 and TRBJ1-5, is DVKVTQSSRYLVKRTGEKVFLECVQDMDHENMFWYRQDPGLGLRLIYFSYDVKMKEKGDIPEGYSVSREKKERFSLILESASTNQTSMYLCASRPGQDWQPQHFGDGTRLSIL.

V is TRBV6-5 and J is TRBJ2-7, with 11 bases identical to TRBD2. The CDR3 runs to 14 residues. Germline CDR1 and CDR2: MNHEY and SVGAGI. V shed 6 bases, J shed 6 bases, and the junction held 7 bases outside the gene matches. The CDR3 protein is CASRQLAGEGEQYF. CDR3 DNA: TGTGCCAGCAGGCAACTAGCGGGAGAAGGCGAGCAGTACTTC.

The chain employs TRBV7-2 and TRBJ1-2; 7 bases agree with TRBD1. This CDR3 has 15 amino acids. CDR1 and CDR2 from the germline V gene are SGHTA and FQGNSA. With V trimmed by 6 bases and J by 2 bases, 9 bases remained unmatched. CDR3 bases: TGTGCCAGCAGGGATGGACCGGGACAGAACTATGGCTACACCTTC. Protein product: CASRDGPGQNYGYTF.

This clone has just one count. The V gene is TRBV11-1, the J gene TRBJ1-1; D unclear. Trimming pared 0 bases from V and 0 bases from J, leaving 11 bases between. The CDR3 is 16 amino acids. The germline gives CDR1 SGHAT, CDR2 FQDESV (reference sequence). The CDR3 bases are TGTGCCAGCAGCTTAGCCTGGGGAGGGATGAACACTGAAGCTTTCTTT. Protein product: CASSLAWGGMNTEAFF.

In this sample, this clone is medium-sized. CDR3 in amino acids: CASGGTGGIYNEQFF. CDR3 nucleotide sequence: TGTGCTAGTGGAGGGACAGGGGGCATCTACAATGAGCAGTTCTTC. The V gene is TRBV12-5, the J gene TRBJ2-1; TRBD1 matches at 12 bases. The CDR3 loop spans 15 amino acids. Trimming at V came to 6 bases and at J to 3 bases, leaving 3 bases not matched to a gene. Germline assignment: CDR1 LGHNT and CDR2 FRNRAP.

The V and J genes are TRBV7-9 and TRBJ2-7; TRBD1 aligns across 7 bases. Germline loops: CDR1 SEHNR, CDR2 FQNEAQ (reference sequence). The trim removed 5 bases at V and 5 bases at J, leaving 3 bases unmatched. This CDR3 is built from 12 residues. The CDR3: CASSQQGHEQYF. The CDR3 DNA reads as TGTGCCAGCAGCCAACAGGGGCACGAGCAGTACTTC.

The chain is built from TRBV18 and TRBJ1-1, with D possibly being TRBD1 (5 bases). Looked up from germline, CDR1 is KGHSH and CDR2 is LQKENI. Between the trimmed V and J ends, which lost 2 bases and 3 bases, there was a span of 10 bases. The CDR3 has 14 amino acids. The CDR3 loop reads CASSPAEGYTEAFF. CDR3 nucleotides: TGTGCCAGCTCACCAGCCGAGGGGTACACTGAAGCTTTCTTT.

The chain joins TRBV6-2 or TRBV6-3 to TRBJ2-2; the D is unclear. V gave up 6 bases and J gave up 8 bases, with 13 bases separating them. Germline CDR1 MNHEY, CDR2 SVGEGT. The CDR3 extends over 13 amino acids. CDR3 region: CASSDTGRGELFF. Here the CDR3 DNA reads TGTGCCAGCAGCGACACCGGAAGGGGGGAGCTGTTTTTT.

The chain has TRBV6-4 and TRBJ1-1, with 9 bases lining up with TRBD1. In germline, CDR1 is MRHNA, CDR2 SNTAGT. This CDR3 contains 14 residues. V lost 4 bases, J lost 4 bases, and 4 bases stayed unmatched. For the CDR3, the DNA is TGTGCCAGCAGTGCACAGGGGGCTGTCACTGAAGCTTTCTTT. It yields the protein CASSAQGAVTEAFF.

The rearrangement uses TRBV2 and TRBJ2-3, with 16 bases that match TRBD2. V gave up 5 bases and J gave up 6 bases; unmatched junction bases: 5. The CDR3 totals 16 residues. Germline assignment: CDR1 SNHLY and CDR2 FYNNEI. CDR3 sequence: CASSPGLAGGWDTQYF. Written as DNA, the CDR3 is TGTGCCAGCAGTCCGGGACTAGCGGGAGGGTGGGATACGCAGTATTTT.